The 10 T cell receptor beta chains reported below all come from one sample, sequenced in a study of T cell clonotyping in hematopoietic cell transplantation listed by TCRdb under 2021. The label giving this sample's time point can be read as: recipient sample about 28 days before transplant, after cytoreduction. The library came from the immunoSEQ multiplex PCR assay. The immuneACCESS repertoire file appears here via TCRdb, limited to in-frame rearrangements. These files lack a portion of the clones; in checked studies, under half of the deficit traces to unresolved V genes, and the cause of the others is not known. In all, the sample holds about 29,000 clones, and about 80% of those were seen once. The ten biggest clones cover less than 8% of the sample. Here the sequenced sample was peripheral blood mononuclear cells, taken before stem cell transplant. The receptor set was obtained from a woman in her thirties with chronic myeloid leukemia. Some clones in this sample may be carry-over from other donors' samples.

This rearrangement joins TRBV19 to TRBJ1-3; a possible D gene is TRBD1 (6 bases). CDR3 length equals 17 residues. V was clipped by 0 bases and J by 0 bases, with 12 bases between them. CDR1 LNHDA and CDR2 SQIVND come from the germline V gene (reference sequence). The CDR3 spells CASSIDLTGGSGNTIYF. The CDR3 DNA sequence: TGTGCCAGTAGTATAGATCTGACAGGAGGCTCTGGAAACACCATATATTTT.

This clone was detected only a few times. The chain has TRBV4-1 and TRBJ2-7; D is unresolved. Germline V gene lookup returns CDR1 MGHRA and CDR2 YSYEKL. Trimming pared 1 base from V and 1 base from J, leaving 11 bases between. The CDR3 is 15 amino acids. Here the CDR3 DNA reads TGCGCCAGCAGCCAAGTCGCCCAAGGTTCCTACGAGCAGTACTTC. Its protein is CASSQVAQGSYEQYF.

This sequence joins TRBV15 and TRBJ2-7; unclear D gene. Trimming cost V 1 base and J 3 bases, with 13 bases left between them. CDR1 LNHNV and CDR2 YYDKDF come from the germline V gene (reference sequence). CDR3 length: 15 residues. Here the CDR3 DNA reads TGTGCCACCAGCAGAGTAAGTGGGTCCGGCTACGAGCAGTACTTC. It codes for CATSRVSGSGYEQYF.

V usage is TRBV30 and J usage is TRBJ1-1; 7 bases match TRBD1. V was clipped by 1 base and J by 7 bases; unmatched bases: 3. CDR3 length: 12 residues. Germline V gives CDR1 GTSNPN, CDR2 SVGIG (reference sequence). CDR3 loop: CAWSGDRIEAFF. For the CDR3, the DNA is TGTGCCTGGAGTGGGGACAGAATTGAAGCTTTCTTT.

This clone was counted a few times. The V call is TRBV6-5, the J call TRBJ1-2, with 7 positions matching TRBD1. CDR1 is MNHEY, CDR2 SVGAGI, per germline. V was pared by 3 bases and J by 4 bases, with 8 bases of the junction left unmatched. The CDR3 sequence is 15 residues long. The CDR3 DNA sequence: TGTGCCAGCAGTTATTTGGCAGGGGGAACCTATGGCTACACCTTC. As protein: CASSYLAGGTYGYTF.

The J gene is TRBJ2-7, the V gene TRBV30; maybe TRBD1 (5 bases). Germline CDR1 and CDR2: GTSNPN and SVGIG (reference sequence). The germline V and J ends were trimmed by 3 bases and 4 bases, with 13 bases remaining between them. The CDR3 spans 13 residues. DNA for the CDR3: TGTGCCTGGAGCCTTCTCCAGGGTTACGAGCAGTACTTC. Protein sequence: CAWSLLQGYEQYF.

This chain uses TRBV4-3 with TRBJ1-6, with unresolved D. The ends were cut back, 5 bases at V and 8 bases at J, with 19 bases in the middle. The CDR3 has 16 amino acids. Germline V gene data show CDR1 as LGHNA and CDR2 as YSLEER. CDR3: CASSKNRARLDSPLHF. The CDR3 DNA is TGCGCCAGCAGCAAAAATCGGGCCCGGTTAGATTCACCCCTCCACTTT.

The rearrangement uses TRBV19 and TRBJ2-1; perhaps TRBD1 as D (7 bases). With 5 bases removed from V and 6 bases from J, the gap between germline ends came to 14 bases. Germline V gene data show CDR1 as LNHDA and CDR2 as SQIVND (reference sequence). The CDR3 runs to 14 residues. The CDR3, as DNA: TGTGCCAGTAGTCCCCAGGGGGGCACCAATGAGCAGTTCTTC. Translated: CASSPQGGTNEQFF.

This rearrangement joins TRBV7-8 to TRBJ1-1, with D unresolved. V was trimmed by 1 base and J by 1 base, leaving 4 bases between them. The CDR3 sequence is 13 residues long. Germline V CDR1 and CDR2: SGHVS, FQNEAQ. The chain's CDR3 is CASSLGQNTEAFF. CDR3 coding DNA: TGTGCCAGCAGCTTAGGCCAGAACACTGAAGCTTTCTTT.

This clone is deemed large. The rearrangement uses TRBV14 and TRBJ2-1; D gene uncertain. CDR3 length: 12 residues. V was shortened by 4 bases and J by 9 bases, with 10 bases between the two germline ends. The germline V gene encodes CDR1 SGHDN and CDR2 FVKESK. CDR3 DNA sequence: TGTGCCAGCAGCCGATCCACGGTTGAGCAGTTCTTC. Its protein is CASSRSTVEQFF.